The rows below give T cell receptor beta chains drawn from one sample of a study of T cell responses to AZD1222 COVID-19 vaccine. The repertoire was sequenced with immunoSEQ multiplex PCR; TCRdb's copy has only in-frame clones and lacks some. Among around 210,000 clones listed, 90% to 95% were seen once. Sample: peripheral blood, taken 28 days after the second dose of the MenACWY control vaccine. Every receptor here comes from an adult who received the MenACWY meningococcal vaccine as a control. The CDR3 runs from the conserved cysteine through the conserved F or W. Fields, in order: clone size, V gene, D gene, J gene, CDR3 DNA, CDR3 protein. D genes are given only for firm matches. Clone sizes are given selectively: once, few, many, or a class where the clone is expanded.

>once|TRBV3-1/TRBV3-2|.|TRBJ1-5
TGTGCCAGCAGCCAGGAGTTTGGGCCGTGGCCCCAGCATTTT
CASSQEFGPWPQHF
>.|TRBV6-5|.|TRBJ1-5
TGTGCCAGTTCCCAGTTGGGCAATCAGCCCCAGCATTTT
CASSQLGNQPQHF
>.|TRBV15|TRBD1|TRBJ2-4
TGTGCCACCAGCAGAGATCGGACAGGTGGAACCATTCAGTACTTC
CATSRDRTGGTIQYF
>.|TRBV12-1|.|TRBJ2-7
TGTGCCAGCAGCCGAGTTCACTACGAGCAGTACTTC
CASSRVHYEQYF
>once|TRBV13|.|TRBJ2-7
TGTGCCAGCAGCTTATCCTCGAGAGGGCCCTACGAGCAGTACTTC
CASSLSSRGPYEQYF
>.|TRBV28|TRBD1|TRBJ2-7
TGTGCCAGCAGTCGCGCCGGGACAGGGATCTACGAGCAGTACTTC
CASSRAGTGIYEQYF
>.|TRBV5-1|.|TRBJ2-2
TGCGCCAGCAGCCCCGGACAGAGTGGGTCCGGGGAGCTGTTTTTT
CASSPGQSGSGELFF
>few|TRBV4-3|.|TRBJ1-6
TGCGCCAGCAGCCAAGAAGGGAATTCACCCCTCCACTTT
CASSQEGNSPLHF
>once|TRBV3-1/TRBV3-2|TRBD2|TRBJ2-3
TGTGCCAGCAGCCACAGACTAGCGGGGGACACAGATACGCAGTATTTT
CASSHRLAGDTDTQYF
>.|TRBV4-3|.|TRBJ2-1
TGCGCCAGCAGCCAAGATATGTCAACTAGCAATGAGCAGTTCTTC
CASSQDMSTSNEQFF
>once|TRBV11-2|TRBD1|TRBJ1-6
TGTGCCAGCAGCTCAATCCCCCAGGGGGGTTCACCCCTCCACTTT
CASSSIPQGGSPLHF
>.|TRBV7-2|TRBD2|TRBJ2-7
TGTGCCAGCAGCCCGCAAGCGGGGCTCTACGAGCAGTACTTC
CASSPQAGLYEQYF
>.|TRBV6-5|TRBD1|TRBJ1-2
TGTGCCAGCAGATCCGGGACAGGGGGCCGCCAGACCTTC
CASRSGTGGRQTF
>.|TRBV7-9|TRBD1|TRBJ2-7
TGTGCCAGCAGTCCTCCCGGGACAGGGGTTGGCGAGCAGTACTTC
CASSPPGTGVGEQYF